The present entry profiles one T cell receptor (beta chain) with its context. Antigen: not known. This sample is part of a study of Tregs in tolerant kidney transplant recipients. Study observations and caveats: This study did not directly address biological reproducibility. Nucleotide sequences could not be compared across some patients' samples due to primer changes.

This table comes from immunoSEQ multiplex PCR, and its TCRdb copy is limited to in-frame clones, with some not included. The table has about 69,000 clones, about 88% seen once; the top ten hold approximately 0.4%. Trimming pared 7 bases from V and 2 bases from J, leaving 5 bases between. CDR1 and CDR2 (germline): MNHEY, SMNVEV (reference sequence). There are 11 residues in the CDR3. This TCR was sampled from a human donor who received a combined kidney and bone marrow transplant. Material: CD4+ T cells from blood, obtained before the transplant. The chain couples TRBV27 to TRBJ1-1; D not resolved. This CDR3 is CASIKNTEAFF. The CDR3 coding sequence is TGTGCCAGCATTAAAAACACTGAAGCTTTCTTT.